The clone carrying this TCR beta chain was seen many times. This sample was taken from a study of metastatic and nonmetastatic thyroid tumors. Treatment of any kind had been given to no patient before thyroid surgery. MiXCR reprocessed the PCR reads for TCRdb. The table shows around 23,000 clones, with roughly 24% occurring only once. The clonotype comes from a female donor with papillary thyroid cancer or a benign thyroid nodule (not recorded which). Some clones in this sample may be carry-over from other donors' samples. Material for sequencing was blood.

The CDR3 here is CASSRGTSNYGYTF. The CDR3 DNA reads as TGTGCCAGCAGCCGGGGGACATCTAACTATGGCTACACCTTC. J is TRBJ1-2 and V is TRBV3-1; weak D call: TRBD1 (6 bases). Germline assignment: CDR1 LGHDT and CDR2 YNNKEL (reference sequence). CDR3 size: 14 residues. V lost 4 bases to trimming and J lost 0 bases, with 9 bases between them.